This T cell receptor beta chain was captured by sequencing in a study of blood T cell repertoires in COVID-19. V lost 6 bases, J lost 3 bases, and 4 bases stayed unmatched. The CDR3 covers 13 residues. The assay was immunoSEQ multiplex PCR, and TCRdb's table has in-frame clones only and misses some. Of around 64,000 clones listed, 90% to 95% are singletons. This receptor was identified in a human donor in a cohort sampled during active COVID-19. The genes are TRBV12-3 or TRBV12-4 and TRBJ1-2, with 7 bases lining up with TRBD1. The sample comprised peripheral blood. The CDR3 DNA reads TGTGCCAGCAGATTACAGGGGTACTATGGCTACACCTTC. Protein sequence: CASRLQGYYGYTF.